One sample yielded the 28 T cell receptor beta chains listed below, sequenced in a study of T-cell memory formation after mild COVID-19. TCRdb re-called the 5' RACE reads with MiXCR, one entry per CDR3 protein. The sample lists about 350,000 distinct CDR3 sequences, under 25% occurring once. Sequenced input: PBMCs or a T cell subset sorted from them (not recorded which). These receptors originate from a young man who had mild COVID-19 (a few samples of this study predate the infection). Cell type and time point are not known.

The CDR3 protein is CASSLDPSGGDTDTQYF. The CDR3 DNA sequence: TGTGCCAGCAGCTTAGATCCTAGCGGGGGCGACACAGATACGCAGTATTTT. The chain combines TRBV7-8 with TRBJ2-3; 10 bases are a match to TRBD2. Germline V CDR1 and CDR2: SGHVS, FQNEAQ. The CDR3 is made up of 17 amino acids. V gave up 1 base and J gave up 2 bases; unmatched junction bases: 6.

This clonotype was seen more than once but under ten times. The J gene is TRBJ2-1, the V gene TRBV7-6, with D unresolved. In germline, CDR1 is SGHVS, CDR2 FNYEAQ. Trimming took off 5 bases at V and 9 bases at J, with 14 bases between the two ends. The CDR3 is 13 residues long. The CDR3 region is CASSRPVRAEQFF. The CDR3 DNA reads TGTGCCAGCAGCCGCCCAGTTCGGGCTGAGCAGTTCTTC.

This chain joins TRBV27 and TRBJ2-7; no firm D call. The CDR3 covers 13 residues. With 0 bases removed from V and 4 bases from J, the gap between germline ends came to 7 bases. CDR1 and CDR2 (germline): MNHEY, SMNVEV (reference sequence). This CDR3 is CASSLSYSYEQYF. The CDR3, as DNA: TGTGCCAGCAGTTTATCCTACTCATACGAGCAGTACTTC.

The CDR3 DNA sequence: TGTGCCAGCAGTACCCCCTTCGGGTCCGACGAGCAGTACGTC. Protein sequence: CASSTPFGSDEQYV. The rearrangement uses TRBV6-2 or TRBV6-3 and TRBJ2-7; no definite D call. Trimming pared 5 bases from V and 5 bases from J, leaving 16 bases between. CDR1 and CDR2 from the germline V gene are MNHEY and SVGEGT. The CDR3 length is 14 residues.

The rearrangement links TRBV7-2 to TRBJ1-6; a weak D match, TRBD1 (6 bases). Germline loops: CDR1 SGHTA, CDR2 FQGNSA. The germline V and J ends were trimmed by 5 bases and 0 bases, with 11 bases remaining between them. The CDR3 length is 16 residues. Here the CDR3 reads CASSRTGSSYNSPLHF. The CDR3 nucleotides are TGTGCCAGCAGCCGTACAGGGAGCTCCTATAATTCACCCCTCCACTTT.

The rearrangement uses TRBV6-5 and TRBJ1-2; D is unresolved. The CDR3 sequence is 14 residues long. V lost 0 bases and J 2 bases, leaving 7 bases between the germline ends. Germline lookup yields CDR1 MNHEY and CDR2 SVGAGI. CDR3 sequence reads: CASSYSSGNYGYTF. The CDR3 coding sequence is TGTGCCAGCAGTTACTCGAGCGGAAACTATGGCTACACCTTC.

In its sample, this clonotype was seen a few times. V and J are TRBV27 and TRBJ2-7, with 10 bases identical to TRBD1. There are 14 residues in the CDR3. J lost 3 bases, V lost 5 bases, and 4 bases had no gene match. The germline V gene encodes CDR1 MNHEY and CDR2 SMNVEV (reference sequence). The CDR3 loop is CASSPGQGLYEQYV. The CDR3, as DNA: TGTGCCAGCAGTCCGGGACAGGGGCTCTACGAGCAGTACGTC.

The rearrangement links TRBV20-1 to TRBJ2-7; D not resolved. Germline loops: CDR1 DFQATT, CDR2 SNEGSKA (reference sequence). The V and J ends lost 3 bases and 4 bases respectively, with 7 bases between them. This CDR3 has 11 residues. This CDR3 reads CSARNMYEQYF. The DNA for the CDR3 is TGCAGTGCTAGGAACATGTACGAGCAGTACTTC.

J is TRBJ2-3 and V is TRBV6-5; the match to TRBD2 covers 10 bases. The CDR3 is made up of 15 amino acids. In germline, CDR1 is MNHEY, CDR2 SVGAGI. With V trimmed by 5 bases and J by 5 bases, 7 bases remained unmatched. CDR3 sequence reads: CASSRSGGAGDTQYF. CDR3 DNA sequence: TGTGCCAGCAGTCGAAGCGGGGGGGCGGGAGATACGCAGTATTTT.

This clonotype has just a few counts. This rearrangement joins TRBV5-1 to TRBJ1-1; TRBD1 is a possible D gene (6 bases). The length of the CDR3 is 16 residues. The V and J ends lost 0 bases and 2 bases respectively, with 14 bases between them. The V gene's germline CDR1 is SGHRS and CDR2 YFSETQ. DNA for the CDR3: TGCGCCAGCAGCTTGGAGGCAGGGGTTGCTAACACTGAAGCTTTCTTT. This codes for CASSLEAGVANTEAFF. The whole variable domain, remainder taken from reference TRBV5-1 and TRBJ1-1, is KAGVTQTPRYLIKTRGQQVTLSCSPISGHRSVSWYQQTPGQGLQFLFEYFSETQRNKGNFPGRFSGRQFSNSRSEMNVSTLELGDSALYLCASSLEAGVANTEAFFGQGTRLTVV.

This chain uses TRBV3-1 with TRBJ2-5, with 7 bases aligning to TRBD2. Looked up from germline, CDR1 is LGHDT and CDR2 is YNNKEL (reference sequence). The CDR3 runs 15 residues. The V segment lost 4 bases and the J segment 7 bases; nucleotides outside the gene matches: 12. The CDR3 DNA sequence: TGTGCCAGCAGCCCCCTGATAGCGGGCGAGGGGACCCAGTACTTC. It encodes CASSPLIAGEGTQYF.

This clonotype was recorded a few times. The chain uses TRBV5-1 and TRBJ2-1; D might be TRBD2 (6 bases). The germline V gene encodes CDR1 SGHRS and CDR2 YFSETQ. Deletions cut 3 bases from V and 0 bases from J, with 13 bases between. This CDR3 is built from 16 residues. DNA for the CDR3: TGCGCCAGCAGCTCGGGGGACCTGAGCTCCTACAATGAGCAGTTCTTC. Amino acids: CASSSGDLSSYNEQFF.

The chain links TRBV6-2 or TRBV6-3 to TRBJ2-5; 7 nucleotides agree with TRBD2. CDR1 MNHEY and CDR2 SVGEGT come from the germline V gene. The J segment lost 1 base and the V segment lost 6 bases, leaving 5 bases of the junction unmatched. The CDR3 extends over 14 amino acids. The CDR3 protein is CASRRPSGQETQYF. For the CDR3, the DNA is TGTGCCAGCAGGAGGCCTAGCGGCCAAGAGACCCAGTACTTC.

V is TRBV7-2 and J is TRBJ2-5, with 10 bases lining up with TRBD1. The CDR3 sequence is 16 residues long. Germline CDR1 SGHTA, CDR2 FQGNSA. Losses at the gene ends were 3 bases for V and 5 bases for J; bases not matched to a gene: 9. This CDR3 reads CASSLFPDRGAETQYF. The CDR3 region has the DNA TGTGCCAGCAGCTTGTTTCCGGACAGGGGGGCCGAGACCCAGTACTTC. The full variable domain, rest sourced from reference TRBV7-2 and TRBJ2-5, is GAGVSQSPSNKVTEKGKDVELRCDPISGHTALYWYRQSLGQGLEFLIYFQGNSAPDKSGLPSDRFSAERTGGSVSTLTIQRTQQEDSAVYLCASSLFPDRGAETQYFGPGTRLLVL.

This clonotype has at least ten counts. The CDR3 coding sequence is TGTGCCAGCAGTTACGGGGGGAGCACAGATACGCAGTATTTT. As protein: CASSYGGSTDTQYF. The chain carries TRBV6-5 and TRBJ2-3, with D perhaps matching TRBD2 (6 bases). Trimming took 2 bases from V and 0 from J, leaving 6 bases between them. CDR3 length: 14 residues. Germline V gene data show CDR1 as MNHEY and CDR2 as SVGAGI.

This clonotype showed up many times. The V and J genes are TRBV6-1 and TRBJ2-7, with no clear D. This CDR3 has 15 amino acids. V lost 2 bases and J lost 0, with 11 bases in between. Per germline, CDR1 MNHNS and CDR2 SASEGT. This CDR3 is CASSEFFTASYEQYV. The CDR3 DNA is TGTGCCAGCAGTGAATTTTTCACTGCCTCCTACGAGCAGTACGTC.

V is TRBV3-1 and J is TRBJ2-3, with 10 positions matching TRBD2. The CDR3 runs to 14 residues. Trimming cost V 4 bases and J 7 bases; bases outside gene matches: 5. The V gene's germline CDR1 is LGHDT and CDR2 YNNKEL (reference sequence). CDR3 bases: TGTGCCAGCAGCCCCAGCGGGGGGGCGAATACGCAGTATTTT. Translated: CASSPSGGANTQYF.

This clonotype occurred a few times. The J gene is TRBJ1-2, the V gene TRBV4-1; 8 bases are a match to TRBD1. CDR3 size: 14 residues. CDR1 MGHRA and CDR2 YSYEKL come from the germline V gene. J was trimmed by 7 bases and V by 5 bases; bases with no gene match: 9. The CDR3: CASSLDRVSRGYTF. The CDR3 DNA sequence: TGCGCCAGCAGCTTGGACAGGGTCTCGCGTGGCTACACCTTC.

The chain joins TRBV6-5 to TRBJ1-2; TRBD1 might be the D (5 bases). CDR3 size: 12 residues. Trimming left V 3 bases short and J 9 bases short, with 11 bases between. In germline, CDR1 is MNHEY, CDR2 SVGAGI. CDR3 sequence reads: CASSYWQGSYTF. CDR3 sequence (DNA): TGTGCCAGCAGTTATTGGCAGGGAAGCTACACCTTC.

The rearrangement uses TRBV4-3 and TRBJ1-2; no clear D. CDR3 length: 15 amino acids. Looked up from germline, CDR1 is LGHNA and CDR2 is YSLEER. With 2 bases removed from V and 4 bases from J, the gap between germline ends came to 14 bases. The CDR3, as DNA: TGCGCCAGCAGCCAAAGTGCCGAAAGTCGCTATGGCTACACCTTC. Translated: CASSQSAESRYGYTF.

The sample holds a few counts of this clonotype. The chain recombines TRBV6-2 or TRBV6-3 with TRBJ1-1; tentatively, D is TRBD1 (6 bases). The CDR3 runs to 14 residues. CDR1 and CDR2 from the germline V gene are MNHEY and SVGEGT. V dropped 7 bases and J dropped 6 bases, with 18 bases sitting between them. CDR3 amino acids: CASTAVTGTSEAFF. The CDR3 DNA reads TGTGCCAGCACCGCCGTAACAGGGACGTCTGAAGCTTTCTTT.

The J gene is TRBJ2-7, the V gene TRBV4-1; the D gene is possibly TRBD1 (6 bases). Per germline, CDR1 MGHRA and CDR2 YSYEKL. The CDR3 runs to 14 residues. Here the CDR3 reads CASSQVTGSHEQYV. The CDR3 DNA reads TGCGCCAGCAGCCAAGTGACAGGCTCCCACGAGCAGTACGTC.

The V gene is TRBV4-3, the J gene TRBJ2-7; D is unresolved. CDR3 length: 15 amino acids. The germline gives CDR1 LGHNA, CDR2 YSLEER. V was trimmed by 2 bases and J by 5 bases, leaving 16 bases between them. The CDR3 DNA follows: TGCGCCAGCAGCCAACCTCCTCCGAGACGGGACGAGCAGTACGTC. As protein: CASSQPPPRRDEQYV.

In DNA form, the CDR3 reads TGCGCCAGCAGCGCCCGACAGGGGGAGGCCTACGAGCAGTACTTC. It is translated as CASSARQGEAYEQYF. The chain is built from TRBV5-1 and TRBJ2-7; 9 nucleotides agree with TRBD1. Looked up from germline, CDR1 is SGHRS and CDR2 is YFSETQ. V gave up 4 bases and J gave up 2 bases; unmatched junction bases: 7. The CDR3 consists of 15 residues.

This clonotype was seen a few times. The V gene is TRBV5-1, the J gene TRBJ2-3; TRBD1 aligns across 7 bases. Germline V gene data show CDR1 as SGHRS and CDR2 as YFSETQ. The CDR3 sequence is 16 residues long. After removal of 4 bases from V and 0 bases from J, the junction contained 8 bases not matched to a gene. The DNA of the CDR3 is TGCGCCAGCAGCCGAGGACAGGCGACTAGCACAGATACGCAGTATTTT. It translates to CASSRGQATSTDTQYF.

The rearrangement joins TRBV7-2 to TRBJ2-1; the D is unclear. Germline loops: CDR1 SGHTA, CDR2 FQGNSA. V dropped 5 bases and J dropped 6 bases, with 14 bases sitting between them. This CDR3 comprises 14 residues. The CDR3 DNA follows: TGTGCCAGCAGCCACCTTCCAACCGGCAATGAGCAGTTCTTC. It specifies CASSHLPTGNEQFF.

This clonotype was counted a few times. V is TRBV5-1 and J is TRBJ2-5; TRBD2 aligns across 7 bases. This CDR3 is built from 13 residues. The germline V gene encodes CDR1 SGHRS and CDR2 YFSETQ. Germline trimming cut 7 bases from V and 2 bases from J; bases unmatched to any gene: 5. CDR3: CASEGLPQETQYF. The CDR3 coding sequence is TGCGCCAGCGAGGGACTACCTCAAGAGACCCAGTACTTC.

CDR3 coding DNA: TGTGCCAGCAGAACTACAGGGAAAGGGGCCTTCAATCAGCCCCAGCATTTT. This encodes CASRTTGKGAFNQPQHF. The chain carries TRBV6-2 or TRBV6-3 and TRBJ1-5; a weak D match, TRBD1 (6 bases). Germline V gene lookup returns CDR1 MNHEY and CDR2 SVGEGT. The germline V and J ends were trimmed by 6 bases and 3 bases, with 21 bases remaining between them. The CDR3 has 17 amino acids.